The following is a T cell receptor (beta chain) sequence with its context. Per the original data handling: Amplification with reference gene primers provided the estimates of nucleated cell counts. Method: immunoSEQ multiplex PCR; TCRdb's copy keeps in-frame clones and lacks some. That table is the source of V, J and clone size, and D and trimming were worked out from the DNA. This table has roughly 70,000 clones, about 88% appearing once. The source of the sample is a study of blood T cell repertoires in COVID-19. Study at large: T cells, B-cell-depleted T cells, or PBMCs supplied cDNA or gDNA.

The CDR3 has 15 residues. CDR1 and CDR2 from the germline V gene are SEHNR and FQNEAQ (reference sequence). The J segment lost 5 bases and the V segment lost 5 bases, leaving 6 bases of the junction unmatched. The sequenced sample consisted of peripheral blood. The origin of this receptor is a human donor in a cohort sampled during active COVID-19. The chain employs TRBV7-9 and TRBJ2-2; 9 bases line up with TRBD1. The CDR3 nucleotides read TGTGCCAGCAGCGAACCCGGGACAGGGACCGGGGAGCTGTTTTTT. Translation gives CASSEPGTGTGELFF.